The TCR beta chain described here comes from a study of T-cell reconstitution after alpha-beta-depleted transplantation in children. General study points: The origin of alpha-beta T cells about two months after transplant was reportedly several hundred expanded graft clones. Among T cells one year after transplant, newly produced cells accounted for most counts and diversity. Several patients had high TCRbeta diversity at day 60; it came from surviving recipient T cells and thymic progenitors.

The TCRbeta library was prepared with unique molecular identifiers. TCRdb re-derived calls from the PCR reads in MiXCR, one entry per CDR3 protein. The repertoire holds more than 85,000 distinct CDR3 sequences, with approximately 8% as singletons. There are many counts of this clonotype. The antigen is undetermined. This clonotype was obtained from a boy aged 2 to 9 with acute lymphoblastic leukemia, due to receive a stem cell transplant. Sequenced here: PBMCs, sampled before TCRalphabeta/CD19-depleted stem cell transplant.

The CDR3 DNA is TGTGCCAGCAGCGCCGGGAGCGGGGGGGCCTACAATGAGCAGTTCTTC. Protein sequence: CASSAGSGGAYNEQFF. The chain combines TRBV9 with TRBJ2-1; TRBD2 matches at 10 bases. With V trimmed by 3 bases and J by 2 bases, 5 bases remained unmatched. The germline V gene has CDR1 SGDLS and CDR2 YYNGEE. The length of the CDR3 is 16 residues.